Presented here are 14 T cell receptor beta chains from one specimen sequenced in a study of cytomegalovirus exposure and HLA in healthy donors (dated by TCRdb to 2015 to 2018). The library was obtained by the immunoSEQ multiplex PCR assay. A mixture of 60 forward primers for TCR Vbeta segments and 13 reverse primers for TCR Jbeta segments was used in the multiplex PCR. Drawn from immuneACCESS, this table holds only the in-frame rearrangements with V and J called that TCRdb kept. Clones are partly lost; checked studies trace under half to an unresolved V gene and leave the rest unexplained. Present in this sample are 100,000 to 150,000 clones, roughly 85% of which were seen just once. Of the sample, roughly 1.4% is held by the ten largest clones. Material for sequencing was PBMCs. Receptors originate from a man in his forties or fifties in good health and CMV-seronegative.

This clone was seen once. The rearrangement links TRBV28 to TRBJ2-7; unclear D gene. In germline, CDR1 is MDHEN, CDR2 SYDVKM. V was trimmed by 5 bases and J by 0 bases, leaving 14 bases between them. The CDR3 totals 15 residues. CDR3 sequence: CASSKLAAPSYEQYF. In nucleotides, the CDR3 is TGTGCCAGCAGTAAGTTGGCGGCTCCCTCCTACGAGCAGTACTTC.

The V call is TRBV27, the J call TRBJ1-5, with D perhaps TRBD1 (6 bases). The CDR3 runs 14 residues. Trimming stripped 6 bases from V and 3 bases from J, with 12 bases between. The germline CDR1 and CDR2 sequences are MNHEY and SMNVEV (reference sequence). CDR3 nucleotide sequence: TGTGCCAGCAGCCTGGGGGGGGCCAATCAGCCCCAGCATTTT. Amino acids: CASSLGGANQPQHF.

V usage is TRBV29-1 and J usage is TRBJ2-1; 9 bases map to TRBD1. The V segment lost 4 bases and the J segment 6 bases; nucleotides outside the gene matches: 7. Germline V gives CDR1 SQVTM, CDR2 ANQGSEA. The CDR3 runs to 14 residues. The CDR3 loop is CSVALDRGFNEQFF. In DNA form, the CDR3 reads TGCAGCGTTGCTTTGGACAGGGGATTCAATGAGCAGTTCTTC.

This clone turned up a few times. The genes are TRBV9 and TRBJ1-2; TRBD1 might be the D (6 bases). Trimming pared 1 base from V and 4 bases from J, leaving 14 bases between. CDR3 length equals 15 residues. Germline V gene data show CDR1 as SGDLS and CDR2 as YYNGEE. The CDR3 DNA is TGTGCCAGCAGCGTATACGGGGGGCCTGTCTATGGCTACACCTTC. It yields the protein CASSVYGGPVYGYTF.

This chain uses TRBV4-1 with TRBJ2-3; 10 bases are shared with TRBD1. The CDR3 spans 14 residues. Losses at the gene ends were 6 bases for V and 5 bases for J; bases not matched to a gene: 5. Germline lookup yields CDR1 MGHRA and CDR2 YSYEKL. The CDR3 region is CASRDRGRVDTQYF. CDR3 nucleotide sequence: TGCGCCAGCAGAGACAGGGGGCGAGTAGATACGCAGTATTTT.

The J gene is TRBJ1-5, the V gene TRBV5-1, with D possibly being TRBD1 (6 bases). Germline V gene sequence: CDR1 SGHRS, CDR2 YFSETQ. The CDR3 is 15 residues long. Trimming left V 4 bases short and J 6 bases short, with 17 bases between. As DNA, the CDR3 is TGCGCCAGCAGCAGGGCAGGGGTTGTGGGTCAGCCCCAGCATTTT. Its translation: CASSRAGVVGQPQHF.

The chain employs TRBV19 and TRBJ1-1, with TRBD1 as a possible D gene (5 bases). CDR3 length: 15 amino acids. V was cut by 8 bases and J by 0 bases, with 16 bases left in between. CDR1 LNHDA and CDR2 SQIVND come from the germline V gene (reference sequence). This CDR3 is CASSPGIGMNTEAFF. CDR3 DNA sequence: TGTGCCAGTTCACCAGGGATTGGCATGAACACTGAAGCTTTCTTT.

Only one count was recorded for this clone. This CDR3 reads CASSLGASGIYEQFF. In DNA form, the CDR3 reads TGTGCCAGCAGCTTGGGAGCTAGCGGGATCTATGAGCAGTTCTTC. The chain uses TRBV6-5 and TRBJ2-1, with 9 bases that match TRBD2. Trimming removed 6 bases from V and 8 bases from J; junction bases left unmatched: 11. Germline values: CDR1 MNHEY, CDR2 SVGAGI. The length of the CDR3 is 15 residues.

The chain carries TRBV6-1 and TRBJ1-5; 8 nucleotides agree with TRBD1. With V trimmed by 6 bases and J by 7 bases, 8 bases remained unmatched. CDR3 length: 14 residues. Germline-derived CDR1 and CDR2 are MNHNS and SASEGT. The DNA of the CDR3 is TGTGCCAGCAGAGCGACAGGGGTTAACCAGCCCCAGCATTTT. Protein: CASRATGVNQPQHF.

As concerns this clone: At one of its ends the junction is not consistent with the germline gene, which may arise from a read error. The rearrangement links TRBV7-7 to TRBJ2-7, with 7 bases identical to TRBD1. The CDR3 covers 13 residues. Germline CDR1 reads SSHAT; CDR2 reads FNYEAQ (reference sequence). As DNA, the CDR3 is TGTGCTAGCAGCTTACGACAGGGTGACGAGCAGTACTTC. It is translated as CASSLRQGDEQYF. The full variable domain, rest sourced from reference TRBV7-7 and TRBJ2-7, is GAGVSQSPRYKVTKRGQDVTLRCDPISSHATLYWYQQALGQGPEFLTYFNYEAQPDKSGLPSDRFSAERPEGSISTLTIQRTEQRDSAMYRCASSLRQGDEQYFGPGTRLTVT.

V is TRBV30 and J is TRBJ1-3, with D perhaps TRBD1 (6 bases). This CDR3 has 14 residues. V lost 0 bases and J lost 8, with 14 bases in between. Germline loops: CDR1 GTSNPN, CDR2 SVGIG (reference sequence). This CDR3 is CAWSVWTDGHTIYF. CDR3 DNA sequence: TGTGCCTGGAGTGTATGGACAGATGGGCACACCATATATTTT.

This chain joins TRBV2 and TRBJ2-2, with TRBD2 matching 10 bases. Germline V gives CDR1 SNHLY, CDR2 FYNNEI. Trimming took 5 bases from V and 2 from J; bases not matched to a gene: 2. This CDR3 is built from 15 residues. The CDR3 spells CASSSSGSNTGELFF. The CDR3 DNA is TGTGCCAGCAGTTCTAGCGGGAGTAACACCGGGGAGCTGTTTTTT.

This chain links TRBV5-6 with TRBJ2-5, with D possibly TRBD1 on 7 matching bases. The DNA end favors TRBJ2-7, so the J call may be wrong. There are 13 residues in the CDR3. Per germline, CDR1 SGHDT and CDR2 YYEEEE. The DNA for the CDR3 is TGTGCCAGCAGCGGAGGGACAGACTACGAGCAGTACTTC. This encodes CASSGGTDYEQYF.

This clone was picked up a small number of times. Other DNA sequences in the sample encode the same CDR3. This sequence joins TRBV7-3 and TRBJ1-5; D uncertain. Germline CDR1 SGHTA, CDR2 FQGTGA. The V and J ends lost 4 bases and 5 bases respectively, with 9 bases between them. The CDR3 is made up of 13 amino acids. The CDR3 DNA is TGTGCCAGCAGCTCCCAAGCGGATCAGCCCCAGCATTTT. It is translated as CASSSQADQPQHF.